This passage covers 11 T cell receptor beta chains from one sample sequenced in a study of Ad26.COV2.S vaccination and SARS-CoV-2 variants. Method: immunoSEQ multiplex PCR; TCRdb's copy keeps in-frame clones and lacks some. The sample yields roughly 300,000 clones, approximately 90% seen once. The treatment here: over 15 received Ad26.COV2.S at low or high dose, single or two shots; about 5 received placebo; per-sample allocation not given. Material that was analyzed had been drawn on day 63 after the first vaccine or placebo injection. Source: peripheral blood, taken in a trial of Ad26.COV2.S vaccine versus placebo. All receptors derive from a person between 18 and 65 years old who received the Ad26.COV2.S COVID-19 vaccine or a placebo.

The CDR3 is CASSYGTGGLKAKNIQYF. The CDR3 nucleotides read TGTGCCAGTAGCTACGGGACAGGGGGATTGAAGGCCAAAAACATTCAGTACTTC. This chain uses TRBV19 with TRBJ2-4, with TRBD1 identical over 11 bases. The J segment lost 1 base and the V segment lost 6 bases, leaving 11 bases of the junction unmatched. CDR1 and CDR2 (germline): LNHDA, SQIVND (reference sequence). CDR3 size: 18 residues.

The sample holds a few counts of this clone. The chain links TRBV28 to TRBJ1-3; D may be TRBD1 (6 bases). Trimming cost V 6 bases and J 2 bases, with 14 bases left between them. The CDR3 totals 15 residues. CDR1 MDHEN and CDR2 SYDVKM come from the germline V gene. CDR3 DNA sequence: TGTGCCAGCAGAGCCGGAGGGGGGCCTGGAAACACCATATATTTT. Protein product: CASRAGGGPGNTIYF.

The CDR3 here is CASSTMFSYLDTDTQYF. Written as DNA, the CDR3 is TGTGCCAGCAGTACAATGTTCTCCTACTTAGACACAGATACGCAGTATTTT. V is TRBV6-2 or TRBV6-3 and J is TRBJ2-3; D is unclear. CDR3 length equals 17 residues. Trimming stripped 5 bases from V and 2 bases from J, with 20 bases between. Germline lookup yields CDR1 MNHEY and CDR2 SVGEGT.

The gene calls are TRBV3-1 (or the pseudogene TRBV3-2) and TRBJ2-7, with D unclear. This CDR3 is built from 15 residues. The germline V and J ends were trimmed by 0 bases and 6 bases, with 15 bases remaining between them. From germline, CDR1 is LGHDT and CDR2 YNNKEL (reference sequence). The CDR3 sequence is CASSQETVPFGEQYF. CDR3 nucleotides: TGTGCCAGCAGCCAAGAAACAGTCCCGTTTGGCGAGCAGTACTTC.

The V and J genes are TRBV29-1 and TRBJ2-7; 9 nucleotides match TRBD2. The CDR3 totals 13 residues. Germline loops: CDR1 SQVTM, CDR2 ANQGSEA. Trimming cost V 5 bases and J 4 bases; bases outside gene matches: 6. CDR3 loop: CSVSREGRYEQYF. The CDR3 DNA sequence: TGCAGCGTTTCGCGGGAGGGACGGTACGAGCAGTACTTC.

This chain links TRBV10-3 with TRBJ2-5, with D perhaps TRBD1 (6 bases). This CDR3 is built from 15 residues. V lost 0 bases, J lost 5 bases, and 13 bases lay in between. Germline CDR1 reads ENHRY; CDR2 reads SYGVKD. Written as DNA, the CDR3 is TGTGCCATCAGTGAGTCGGAGACAGGTTGGGAGACCCAGTACTTC. Translated, it gives CAISESETGWETQYF.

The chain couples TRBV29-1 to TRBJ2-3; 11 bases align to TRBD1. The V and J ends lost 6 bases and 7 bases, in that order; junction bases with no gene match: 6. The CDR3 covers 13 residues. The V gene's germline CDR1 is SQVTM and CDR2 ANQGSEA. The CDR3 region is CSVRGQGENTQYF. In nucleotides, the CDR3 is TGCAGCGTCCGGGGACAGGGGGAAAATACGCAGTATTTT.

The chain couples TRBV28 to TRBJ2-7; 10 bases match TRBD2. Germline-derived CDR1 and CDR2 are MDHEN and SYDVKM. V trimming: 3 bases; J trimming: 2 bases; junction bases outside the gene matches: 4. The CDR3 covers 15 residues. CDR3 residues: CASSFSGRLPYEQYF. CDR3 coding DNA: TGTGCCAGCAGTTTTAGCGGGAGGTTACCCTACGAGCAGTACTTC.

In its sample, this clone was seen once. The V and J genes are TRBV7-8 and TRBJ1-1; TRBD1 matches at 9 bases. This CDR3 has 16 amino acids. V gave up 6 bases and J gave up 5 bases; unmatched junction bases: 13. Germline loops: CDR1 SGHVS, CDR2 FQNEAQ. CDR3 sequence: CASSFRDRALGTEAFF. CDR3 DNA sequence: TGTGCCAGCAGTTTCCGGGACAGGGCATTAGGTACTGAAGCTTTCTTT.

The V call is TRBV27, the J call TRBJ1-2; a possible D gene is TRBD1 (5 bases). With 3 bases removed from V and 1 base from J, the gap between germline ends came to 6 bases. Germline CDR1 reads MNHEY; CDR2 reads SMNVEV (reference sequence). The CDR3 length is 13 residues. DNA of the CDR3: TGTGCCAGCAGTTTGGGGGTTAACTATGGCTACACCTTC. Protein sequence: CASSLGVNYGYTF.

V gene TRBV10-1 combines with J gene TRBJ1-2; 9 nucleotides agree with TRBD1. V shed 3 bases and J 6 bases; nucleotides not matched to a gene: 11. This CDR3 contains 16 residues. Germline assignment: CDR1 WNHNN and CDR2 SYGVQD (reference sequence). The CDR3 loop reads CASSETGGADLDGYTF. CDR3 DNA: TGCGCCAGCAGTGAAACAGGGGGCGCCGATTTGGATGGCTACACCTTC.